These 12 T cell receptor beta chains came from one sample sequenced in a study of shared clonotypes between healthy human individuals. The data were produced by immunoSEQ multiplex PCR, yet TCRdb's version contains in-frame clones alone and is incomplete. Among over a million clones listed, 75% to 80% were seen once. The sample consisted of memory CD4+ T cells from PBMCs. Subset specified: CD45RA-negative fraction. These receptors all come from a man younger than 35 in good health. Some clones in this sample may be carry-over from other donors' samples.

The chain carries TRBV7-2 and TRBJ1-6, with D tentatively TRBD1 (6 bases). CDR1 and CDR2 (germline): SGHTA, FQGNSA. With 2 bases removed from V and 6 bases from J, the gap between germline ends came to 11 bases. The CDR3 is 15 amino acids. The CDR3 nucleotides are TGTGCCAGCAGCTTATTGGGGGCGGGTAATTCACCCCTCCACTTT. Its protein is CASSLLGAGNSPLHF.

This chain connects TRBV5-1 to TRBJ2-3; D may match TRBD1 or TRBD2 (5 bases each). Trimming took off 3 bases at V and 0 bases at J, with 17 bases between the two ends. Per germline, CDR1 SGHRS and CDR2 YFSETQ. This CDR3 is 17 amino acids long. The CDR3 DNA follows: TGCGCCAGCAGCTCCCCTCTCCGGGACCCCAGCACAGATACGCAGTATTTT. Translating it yields CASSSPLRDPSTDTQYF.

In the case of this clone: A read error may produce the germline difference seen at one junction end. The chain combines TRBV7-3 with TRBJ2-7, with 7 bases that match TRBD2. Germline assignment: CDR1 SGHTA and CDR2 FQGTGA. The CDR3 covers 13 residues. CDR3 nucleotide sequence: TGTGCCAGCAGTTTAAATGGGGAGGGGAGGTGGTACTTC. It encodes CASSLNGEGRWYF.

The chain is built from TRBV5-1 and TRBJ2-7; D is unresolved. CDR1 and CDR2 from the germline V gene are SGHRS and YFSETQ. Trimming left V 0 bases short and J 3 bases short, with 10 bases between. This CDR3 has 14 amino acids. CDR3 region: CASSLDAEGYEQYF. CDR3 DNA sequence: TGCGCCAGCAGCTTGGACGCAGAAGGCTACGAGCAGTACTTC.

Here the CDR3 reads CASSDSATTNEKLFF. As DNA, the CDR3 is TGTGCCAGCAGTGATTCGGCAACAACTAATGAAAAACTGTTTTTT. V is TRBV2 and J is TRBJ1-4; no firm D call. This CDR3 has 15 amino acids. V was pared by 3 bases and J by 0 bases, with 8 bases between. CDR1 and CDR2 (germline): SNHLY, FYNNEI.

The chain is built from TRBV6-6 and TRBJ2-3; TRBD1 agrees at 8 bases. Losses at the gene ends were 4 bases for V and 10 bases for J; bases not matched to a gene: 10. The germline V gene encodes CDR1 MNHNY and CDR2 SVGAGI (reference sequence). CDR3 length: 14 residues. Written as DNA, the CDR3 is TGTGCCAGCAGTTGGACAGGGTCGTCCGTCGCGCAGTATTTT. Its protein product is CASSWTGSSVAQYF.

V usage is TRBV2 and J usage is TRBJ1-5; D call uncertain. Deletions cut 0 bases from V and 4 bases from J, with 7 bases between. Germline assignment: CDR1 SNHLY and CDR2 FYNNEI. The CDR3 length is 14 residues. The CDR3, as DNA: TGTGCCAGCAGTGAAGCGGAGGAAAATCAGCCCCAGCATTTT. It encodes CASSEAEENQPQHF.

This clone was counted ten times or more. This sequence joins TRBV9 and TRBJ1-1; D perhaps matches TRBD1 (6 bases). Germline values: CDR1 SGDLS, CDR2 YYNGEE. The CDR3 is made up of 16 amino acids. V was trimmed by 4 bases and J by 4 bases, leaving 20 bases between them. The CDR3 loop reads CASSQGIRGRGTEAFF. The CDR3 coding sequence is TGTGCCAGCAGCCAGGGGATAAGAGGGAGGGGCACTGAAGCTTTCTTT.

The J gene is TRBJ1-2, the V gene TRBV18; 8 nucleotides line up with TRBD1. CDR3 length equals 15 residues. V was clipped by 5 bases and J by 3 bases; unmatched bases: 8. Germline V lookup: CDR1 KGHSH, CDR2 LQKENI. CDR3 DNA: TGTGCCAGCTCAATCCTAAAACAGGGGGACTATGGCTACACCTTC. Its protein is CASSILKQGDYGYTF. The entire variable domain, with the rest obtained from reference TRBV18 and TRBJ1-2, is as follows: NAGVMQNPRHLVRRRGQEARLRCSPMKGHSHVYWYRQLPEEGLKFMVYLQKENIIDESGMPKERFSAEFPKEGPSILRIQQVVRGDSAAYFCASSILKQGDYGYTFGSGTRLTVV.

On this clone: Different DNA sequences within this sample yield the same CDR3. The chain employs TRBV5-1 and TRBJ2-1, with 10 bases identical to TRBD2. The germline V gene encodes CDR1 SGHRS and CDR2 YFSETQ. Germline trimming cut 5 bases from V and 0 bases from J; bases unmatched to any gene: 2. The CDR3 sequence is 15 residues long. The CDR3 protein is CASSLAGDSYNEQFF. The DNA for the CDR3 is TGCGCCAGCAGTCTAGCGGGGGACTCCTACAATGAGCAGTTCTTC.

The CDR3: CASSLDGTATRQPQHF. CDR3 in DNA: TGTGCCAGCAGCTTAGACGGGACGGCTACTCGGCAGCCCCAGCATTTT. The rearrangement joins TRBV7-9 to TRBJ1-5, with D possibly being TRBD1 (5 bases). The CDR3 runs 16 residues. The germline V gene encodes CDR1 SEHNR and CDR2 FQNEAQ (reference sequence). Trimming cost V 1 base and J 7 bases, with 17 bases left between them.

The V gene is TRBV30, the J gene TRBJ2-3; D ambiguous. Between the trimmed V and J ends, which lost 4 bases and 4 bases, there was a span of 12 bases. The CDR3 has 13 amino acids. The germline V gene has CDR1 GTSNPN and CDR2 SVGIG (reference sequence). This CDR3 reads CAWITKNADTQYF. The CDR3 DNA follows: TGTGCCTGGATAACGAAAAACGCAGATACGCAGTATTTT.